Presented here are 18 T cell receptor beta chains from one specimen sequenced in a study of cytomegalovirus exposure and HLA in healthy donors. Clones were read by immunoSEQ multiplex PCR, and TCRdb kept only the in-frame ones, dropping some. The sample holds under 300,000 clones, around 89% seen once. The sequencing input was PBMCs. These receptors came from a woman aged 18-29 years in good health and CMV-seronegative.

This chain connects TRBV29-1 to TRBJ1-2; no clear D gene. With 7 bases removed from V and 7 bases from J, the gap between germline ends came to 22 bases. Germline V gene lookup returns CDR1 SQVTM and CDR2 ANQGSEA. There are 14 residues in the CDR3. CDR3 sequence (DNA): TGCAGCGGCCACTCCGGGAGAGGAAAAAGTGGCTACACCTTC. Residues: CSGHSGRGKSGYTF.

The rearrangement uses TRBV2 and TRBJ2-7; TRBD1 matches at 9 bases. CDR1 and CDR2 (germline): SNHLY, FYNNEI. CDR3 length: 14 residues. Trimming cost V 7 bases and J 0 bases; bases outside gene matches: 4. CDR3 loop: CASKGQGNSYEQYF. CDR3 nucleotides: TGTGCCAGCAAGGGACAGGGTAACTCCTACGAGCAGTACTTC. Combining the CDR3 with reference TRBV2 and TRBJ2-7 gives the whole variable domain EPEVTQTPSHQVTQMGQEVILRCVPISNHLYFYWYRQILGQKVEFLVSFYNNEISEKSEIFDDQFSVERPDGSNFTLKIRSTKLEDSAMYFCASKGQGNSYEQYFGPGTRLTVT.

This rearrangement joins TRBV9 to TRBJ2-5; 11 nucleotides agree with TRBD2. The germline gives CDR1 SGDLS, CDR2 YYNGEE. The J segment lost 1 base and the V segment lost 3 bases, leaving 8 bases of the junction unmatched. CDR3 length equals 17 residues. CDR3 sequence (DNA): TGTGCCAGCAGCGGGACCGGGACTAGCGGCTCCCAAGAGACCCAGTACTTC. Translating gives CASSGTGTSGSQETQYF.

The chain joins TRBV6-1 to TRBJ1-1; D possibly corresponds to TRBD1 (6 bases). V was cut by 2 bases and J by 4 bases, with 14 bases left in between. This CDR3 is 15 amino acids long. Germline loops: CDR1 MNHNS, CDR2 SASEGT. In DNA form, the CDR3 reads TGTGCCAGCAGTGAACCCGGACAGTGGACCACTGAAGCTTTCTTT. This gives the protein CASSEPGQWTTEAFF.

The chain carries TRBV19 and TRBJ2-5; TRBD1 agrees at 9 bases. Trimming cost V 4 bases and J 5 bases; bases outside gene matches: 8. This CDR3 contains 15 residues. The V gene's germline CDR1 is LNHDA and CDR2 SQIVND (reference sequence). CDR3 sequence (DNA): TGTGCCAGTAGTAAACCGGGACAGGGATTGGAGACCCAGTACTTC. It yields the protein CASSKPGQGLETQYF.

CDR3 sequence reads: CASSPTGFYNEQFF. As DNA, the CDR3 is TGTGCCAGCAGCCCAACGGGGTTTTACAATGAGCAGTTCTTC. The genes are TRBV7-9 and TRBJ2-1, with D perhaps TRBD2 (5 bases). CDR3 length: 14 residues. V was clipped by 5 bases and J by 4 bases, with 12 bases between them. Germline lookup yields CDR1 SEHNR and CDR2 FQNEAQ (reference sequence).

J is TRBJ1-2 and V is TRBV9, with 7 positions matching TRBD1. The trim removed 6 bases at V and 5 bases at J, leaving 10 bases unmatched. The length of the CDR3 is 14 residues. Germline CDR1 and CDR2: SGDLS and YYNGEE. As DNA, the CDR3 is TGTGCCAGCAACCAAGGGGGCGCGCGGTATGGCTACACCTTC. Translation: CASNQGGARYGYTF.

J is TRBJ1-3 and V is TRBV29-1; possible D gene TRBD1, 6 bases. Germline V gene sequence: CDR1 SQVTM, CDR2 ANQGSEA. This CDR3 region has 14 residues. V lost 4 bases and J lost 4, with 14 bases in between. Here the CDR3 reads CSVGIRTAGNTIYF. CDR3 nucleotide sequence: TGCAGCGTTGGAATTAGGACAGCAGGAAACACCATATATTTT.

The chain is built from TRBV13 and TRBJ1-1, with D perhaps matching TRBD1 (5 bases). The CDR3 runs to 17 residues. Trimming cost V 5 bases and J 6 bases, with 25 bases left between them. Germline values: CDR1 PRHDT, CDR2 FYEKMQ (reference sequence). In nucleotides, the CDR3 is TGTGCCAGCAGCCCCGAAACGGGGGAATCCCACATACCTGAAGCTTTCTTT. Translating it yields CASSPETGESHIPEAFF. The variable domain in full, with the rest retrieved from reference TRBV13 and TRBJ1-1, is AAGVIQSPRHLIKEKRETATLKCYPIPRHDTVYWYQQGPGQDPQFLISFYEKMQSDKGSIPDRFSAQQFSDYHSELNMSSLELGDSALYFCASSPETGESHIPEAFFGQGTRLTVV.

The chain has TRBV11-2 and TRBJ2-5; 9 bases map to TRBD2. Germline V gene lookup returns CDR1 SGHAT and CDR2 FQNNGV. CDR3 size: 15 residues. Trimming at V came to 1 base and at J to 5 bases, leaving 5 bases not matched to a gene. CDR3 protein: CASSLGGGAYETQYF. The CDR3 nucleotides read TGTGCCAGCAGCTTAGGCGGGGGGGCTTATGAGACCCAGTACTTC.

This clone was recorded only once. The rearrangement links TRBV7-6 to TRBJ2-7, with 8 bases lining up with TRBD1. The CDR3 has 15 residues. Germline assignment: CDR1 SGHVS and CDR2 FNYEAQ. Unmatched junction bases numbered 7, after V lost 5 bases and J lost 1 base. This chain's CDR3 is CASSTQGAGSYEQYF. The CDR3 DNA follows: TGTGCCAGCAGCACCCAGGGGGCTGGGTCCTACGAGCAGTACTTC.

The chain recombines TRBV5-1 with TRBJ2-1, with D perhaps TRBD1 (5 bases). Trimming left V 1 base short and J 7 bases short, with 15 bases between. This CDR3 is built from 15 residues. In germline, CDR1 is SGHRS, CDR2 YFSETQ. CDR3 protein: CASSLLTENRNEQFF. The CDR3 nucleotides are TGCGCCAGCAGCTTGTTGACAGAAAATAGGAATGAGCAGTTCTTC.

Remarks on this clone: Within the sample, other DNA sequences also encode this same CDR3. CDR3 residues: CASSLGQGNEKLFF. CDR3 DNA: TGTGCCAGCAGCTTAGGACAGGGGAATGAAAAACTGTTTTTT. The chain recombines TRBV7-9 with TRBJ1-4; 8 bases align to TRBD1. The ends lost 1 base at V and 5 bases at J; junction bases unmatched: 0. The germline CDR1 and CDR2 sequences are SEHNR and FQNEAQ (reference sequence). This CDR3 is 14 amino acids long. Variable domain in full (rest from reference TRBV7-9 and TRBJ1-4): DTGVSQNPRHKITKRGQNVTFRCDPISEHNRLYWYRQTLGQGPEFLTYFQNEAQLEKSRLLSDRFSAERPKGSFSTLEIQRTEQGDSAMYLCASSLGQGNEKLFFGSGTQLSVL.

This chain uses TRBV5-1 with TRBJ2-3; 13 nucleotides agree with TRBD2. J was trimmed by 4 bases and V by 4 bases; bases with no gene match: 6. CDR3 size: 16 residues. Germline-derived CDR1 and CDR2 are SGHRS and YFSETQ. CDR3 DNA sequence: TGCGCCAGCAGCACCGGACTAGCGGGGGAGGCAGATACGCAGTATTTT. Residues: CASSTGLAGEADTQYF.

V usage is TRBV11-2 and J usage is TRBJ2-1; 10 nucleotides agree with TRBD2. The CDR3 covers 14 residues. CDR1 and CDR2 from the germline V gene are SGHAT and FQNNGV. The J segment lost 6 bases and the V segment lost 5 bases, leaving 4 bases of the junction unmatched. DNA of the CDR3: TGTGCCAGCAGCACCCGACTAGCGGGCAATGAGCAGTTCTTC. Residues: CASSTRLAGNEQFF.

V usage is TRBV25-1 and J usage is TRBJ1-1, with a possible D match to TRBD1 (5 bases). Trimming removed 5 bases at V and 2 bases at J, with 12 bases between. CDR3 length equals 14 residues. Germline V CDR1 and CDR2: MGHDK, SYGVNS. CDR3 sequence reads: CASSRSGLNTEAFF. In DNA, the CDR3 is TGTGCCAGCAGTCGGTCAGGGCTCAACACTGAAGCTTTCTTT.

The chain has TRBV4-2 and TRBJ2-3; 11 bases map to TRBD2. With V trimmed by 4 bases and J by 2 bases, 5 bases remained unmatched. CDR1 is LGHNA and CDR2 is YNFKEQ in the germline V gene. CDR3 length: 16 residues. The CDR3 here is CASSPRLAGPTDTQYF. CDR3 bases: TGTGCCAGCAGCCCCCGACTAGCGGGGCCCACAGATACGCAGTATTTT.

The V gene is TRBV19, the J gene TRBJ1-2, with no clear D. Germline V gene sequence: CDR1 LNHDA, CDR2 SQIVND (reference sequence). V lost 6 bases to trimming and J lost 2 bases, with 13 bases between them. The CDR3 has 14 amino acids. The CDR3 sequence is CASREADGNYGYTF. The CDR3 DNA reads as TGTGCCAGTAGAGAGGCAGACGGAAACTATGGCTACACCTTC.